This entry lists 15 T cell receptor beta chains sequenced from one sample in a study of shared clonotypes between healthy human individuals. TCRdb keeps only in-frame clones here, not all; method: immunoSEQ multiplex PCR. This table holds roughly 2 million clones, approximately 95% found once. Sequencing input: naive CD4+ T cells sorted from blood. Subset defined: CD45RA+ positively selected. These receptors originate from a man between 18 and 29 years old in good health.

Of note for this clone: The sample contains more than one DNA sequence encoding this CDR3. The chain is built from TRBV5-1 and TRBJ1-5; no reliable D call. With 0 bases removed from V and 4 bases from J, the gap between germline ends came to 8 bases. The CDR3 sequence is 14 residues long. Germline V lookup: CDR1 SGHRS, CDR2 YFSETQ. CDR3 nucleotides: TGCGCCAGCAGCTTGGAGCCAGGAAATCAGCCCCAGCATTTT. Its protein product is CASSLEPGNQPQHF.

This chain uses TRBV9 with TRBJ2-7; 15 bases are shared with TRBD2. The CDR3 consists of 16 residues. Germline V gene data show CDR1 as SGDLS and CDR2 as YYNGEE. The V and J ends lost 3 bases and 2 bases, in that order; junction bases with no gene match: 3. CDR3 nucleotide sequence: TGTGCCAGCAGCGAGGGACTAGCGGGGGGTCCCTACGAGCAGTACTTC. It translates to CASSEGLAGGPYEQYF.

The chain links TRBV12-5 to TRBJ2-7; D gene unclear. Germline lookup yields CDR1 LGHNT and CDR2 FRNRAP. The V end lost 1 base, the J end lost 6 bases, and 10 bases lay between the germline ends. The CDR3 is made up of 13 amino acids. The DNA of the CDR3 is TGTGCTAGTGGTTTGGGGGAATTGTCCGAGCAGTACTTC. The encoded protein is CASGLGELSEQYF.

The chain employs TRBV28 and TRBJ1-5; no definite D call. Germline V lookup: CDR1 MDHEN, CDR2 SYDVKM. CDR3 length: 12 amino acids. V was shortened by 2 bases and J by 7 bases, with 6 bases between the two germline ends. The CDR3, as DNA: TGTGCCAGCAGTTTACTATGGCAGCCCCAGCATTTT. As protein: CASSLLWQPQHF.

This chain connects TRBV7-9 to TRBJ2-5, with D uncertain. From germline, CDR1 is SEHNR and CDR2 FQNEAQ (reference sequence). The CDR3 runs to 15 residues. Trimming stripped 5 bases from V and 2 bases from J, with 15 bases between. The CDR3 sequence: CASSPGVGFQETQYF. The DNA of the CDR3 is TGTGCCAGCAGCCCGGGTGTGGGCTTTCAAGAGACCCAGTACTTC.

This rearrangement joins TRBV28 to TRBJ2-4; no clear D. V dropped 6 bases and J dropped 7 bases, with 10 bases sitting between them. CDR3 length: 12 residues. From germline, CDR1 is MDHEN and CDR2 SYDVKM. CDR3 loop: CASRPDKNIQYF. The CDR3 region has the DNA TGTGCCAGCAGACCAGACAAGAACATTCAGTACTTC.

CDR3 bases: TGTGCCAGCAGTTTAGTATTGGGTGGAGGCAGGCGAGACTATTTTAACTATGGCTACACCTTC. Translation: CASSLVLGGGRRDYFNYGYTF. This chain connects TRBV28 to TRBJ1-2; no clear D. The CDR3 is 21 residues long. The V gene's germline CDR1 is MDHEN and CDR2 SYDVKM. Trimming removed 2 bases at V and 1 base at J, with 29 bases between.

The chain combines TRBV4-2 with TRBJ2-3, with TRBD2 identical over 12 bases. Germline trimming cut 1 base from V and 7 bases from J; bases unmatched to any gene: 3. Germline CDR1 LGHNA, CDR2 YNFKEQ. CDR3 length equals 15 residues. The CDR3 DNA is TGTGCCAGCAGCCAAGCTAGCGGGGGGGGACATACGCAGTATTTT. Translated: CASSQASGGGHTQYF.

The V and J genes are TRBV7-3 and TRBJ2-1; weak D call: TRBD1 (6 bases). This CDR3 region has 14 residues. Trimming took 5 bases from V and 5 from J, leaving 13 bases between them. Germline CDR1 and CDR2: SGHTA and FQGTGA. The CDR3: CASSPTGQNNEQFF. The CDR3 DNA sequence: TGTGCCAGCAGCCCGACCGGACAGAACAATGAGCAGTTCTTC.

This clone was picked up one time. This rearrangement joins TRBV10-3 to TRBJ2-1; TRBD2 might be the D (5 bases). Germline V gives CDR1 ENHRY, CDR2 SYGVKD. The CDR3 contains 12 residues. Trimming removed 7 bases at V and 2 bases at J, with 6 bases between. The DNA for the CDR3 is TGTGCCATCAAGGAGGCCTACAATGAGCAGTTCTTC. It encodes CAIKEAYNEQFF.

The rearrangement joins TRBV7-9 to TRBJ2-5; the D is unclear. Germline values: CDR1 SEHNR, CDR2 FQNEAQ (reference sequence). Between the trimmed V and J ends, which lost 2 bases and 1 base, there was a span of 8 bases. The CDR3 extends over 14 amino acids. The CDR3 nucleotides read TGTGCCAGCAGCTTATCTCGGGCCCAAGAGACCCAGTACTTC. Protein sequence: CASSLSRAQETQYF.

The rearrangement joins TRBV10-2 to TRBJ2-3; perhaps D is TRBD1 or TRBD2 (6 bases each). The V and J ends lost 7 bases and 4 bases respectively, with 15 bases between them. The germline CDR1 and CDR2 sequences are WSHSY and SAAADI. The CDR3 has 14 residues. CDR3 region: CASNGGRGADTQYF. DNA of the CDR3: TGCGCCAGCAATGGGGGGCGCGGGGCAGATACGCAGTATTTT.

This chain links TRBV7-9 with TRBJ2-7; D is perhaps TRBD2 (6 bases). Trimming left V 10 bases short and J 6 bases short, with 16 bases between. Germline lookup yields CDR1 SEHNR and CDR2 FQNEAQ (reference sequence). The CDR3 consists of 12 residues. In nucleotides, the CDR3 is TGTGCCACCGAGGAGGGTCTAAGCGAGCAGTACTTC. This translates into CATEEGLSEQYF.

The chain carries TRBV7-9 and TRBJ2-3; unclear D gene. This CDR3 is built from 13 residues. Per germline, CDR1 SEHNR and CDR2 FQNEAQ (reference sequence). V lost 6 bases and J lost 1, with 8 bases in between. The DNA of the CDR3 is TGTGCCAGCAGTATGGCGGGCACAGATACGCAGTATTTT. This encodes CASSMAGTDTQYF.

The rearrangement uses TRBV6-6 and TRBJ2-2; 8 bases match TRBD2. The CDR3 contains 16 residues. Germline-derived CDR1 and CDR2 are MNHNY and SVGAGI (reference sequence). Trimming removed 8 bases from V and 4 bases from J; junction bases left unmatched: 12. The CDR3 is CASSPGRGARTGELFF. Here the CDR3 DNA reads TGTGCCAGCTCTCCCGGGCGGGGGGCGCGCACCGGGGAGCTGTTTTTT.